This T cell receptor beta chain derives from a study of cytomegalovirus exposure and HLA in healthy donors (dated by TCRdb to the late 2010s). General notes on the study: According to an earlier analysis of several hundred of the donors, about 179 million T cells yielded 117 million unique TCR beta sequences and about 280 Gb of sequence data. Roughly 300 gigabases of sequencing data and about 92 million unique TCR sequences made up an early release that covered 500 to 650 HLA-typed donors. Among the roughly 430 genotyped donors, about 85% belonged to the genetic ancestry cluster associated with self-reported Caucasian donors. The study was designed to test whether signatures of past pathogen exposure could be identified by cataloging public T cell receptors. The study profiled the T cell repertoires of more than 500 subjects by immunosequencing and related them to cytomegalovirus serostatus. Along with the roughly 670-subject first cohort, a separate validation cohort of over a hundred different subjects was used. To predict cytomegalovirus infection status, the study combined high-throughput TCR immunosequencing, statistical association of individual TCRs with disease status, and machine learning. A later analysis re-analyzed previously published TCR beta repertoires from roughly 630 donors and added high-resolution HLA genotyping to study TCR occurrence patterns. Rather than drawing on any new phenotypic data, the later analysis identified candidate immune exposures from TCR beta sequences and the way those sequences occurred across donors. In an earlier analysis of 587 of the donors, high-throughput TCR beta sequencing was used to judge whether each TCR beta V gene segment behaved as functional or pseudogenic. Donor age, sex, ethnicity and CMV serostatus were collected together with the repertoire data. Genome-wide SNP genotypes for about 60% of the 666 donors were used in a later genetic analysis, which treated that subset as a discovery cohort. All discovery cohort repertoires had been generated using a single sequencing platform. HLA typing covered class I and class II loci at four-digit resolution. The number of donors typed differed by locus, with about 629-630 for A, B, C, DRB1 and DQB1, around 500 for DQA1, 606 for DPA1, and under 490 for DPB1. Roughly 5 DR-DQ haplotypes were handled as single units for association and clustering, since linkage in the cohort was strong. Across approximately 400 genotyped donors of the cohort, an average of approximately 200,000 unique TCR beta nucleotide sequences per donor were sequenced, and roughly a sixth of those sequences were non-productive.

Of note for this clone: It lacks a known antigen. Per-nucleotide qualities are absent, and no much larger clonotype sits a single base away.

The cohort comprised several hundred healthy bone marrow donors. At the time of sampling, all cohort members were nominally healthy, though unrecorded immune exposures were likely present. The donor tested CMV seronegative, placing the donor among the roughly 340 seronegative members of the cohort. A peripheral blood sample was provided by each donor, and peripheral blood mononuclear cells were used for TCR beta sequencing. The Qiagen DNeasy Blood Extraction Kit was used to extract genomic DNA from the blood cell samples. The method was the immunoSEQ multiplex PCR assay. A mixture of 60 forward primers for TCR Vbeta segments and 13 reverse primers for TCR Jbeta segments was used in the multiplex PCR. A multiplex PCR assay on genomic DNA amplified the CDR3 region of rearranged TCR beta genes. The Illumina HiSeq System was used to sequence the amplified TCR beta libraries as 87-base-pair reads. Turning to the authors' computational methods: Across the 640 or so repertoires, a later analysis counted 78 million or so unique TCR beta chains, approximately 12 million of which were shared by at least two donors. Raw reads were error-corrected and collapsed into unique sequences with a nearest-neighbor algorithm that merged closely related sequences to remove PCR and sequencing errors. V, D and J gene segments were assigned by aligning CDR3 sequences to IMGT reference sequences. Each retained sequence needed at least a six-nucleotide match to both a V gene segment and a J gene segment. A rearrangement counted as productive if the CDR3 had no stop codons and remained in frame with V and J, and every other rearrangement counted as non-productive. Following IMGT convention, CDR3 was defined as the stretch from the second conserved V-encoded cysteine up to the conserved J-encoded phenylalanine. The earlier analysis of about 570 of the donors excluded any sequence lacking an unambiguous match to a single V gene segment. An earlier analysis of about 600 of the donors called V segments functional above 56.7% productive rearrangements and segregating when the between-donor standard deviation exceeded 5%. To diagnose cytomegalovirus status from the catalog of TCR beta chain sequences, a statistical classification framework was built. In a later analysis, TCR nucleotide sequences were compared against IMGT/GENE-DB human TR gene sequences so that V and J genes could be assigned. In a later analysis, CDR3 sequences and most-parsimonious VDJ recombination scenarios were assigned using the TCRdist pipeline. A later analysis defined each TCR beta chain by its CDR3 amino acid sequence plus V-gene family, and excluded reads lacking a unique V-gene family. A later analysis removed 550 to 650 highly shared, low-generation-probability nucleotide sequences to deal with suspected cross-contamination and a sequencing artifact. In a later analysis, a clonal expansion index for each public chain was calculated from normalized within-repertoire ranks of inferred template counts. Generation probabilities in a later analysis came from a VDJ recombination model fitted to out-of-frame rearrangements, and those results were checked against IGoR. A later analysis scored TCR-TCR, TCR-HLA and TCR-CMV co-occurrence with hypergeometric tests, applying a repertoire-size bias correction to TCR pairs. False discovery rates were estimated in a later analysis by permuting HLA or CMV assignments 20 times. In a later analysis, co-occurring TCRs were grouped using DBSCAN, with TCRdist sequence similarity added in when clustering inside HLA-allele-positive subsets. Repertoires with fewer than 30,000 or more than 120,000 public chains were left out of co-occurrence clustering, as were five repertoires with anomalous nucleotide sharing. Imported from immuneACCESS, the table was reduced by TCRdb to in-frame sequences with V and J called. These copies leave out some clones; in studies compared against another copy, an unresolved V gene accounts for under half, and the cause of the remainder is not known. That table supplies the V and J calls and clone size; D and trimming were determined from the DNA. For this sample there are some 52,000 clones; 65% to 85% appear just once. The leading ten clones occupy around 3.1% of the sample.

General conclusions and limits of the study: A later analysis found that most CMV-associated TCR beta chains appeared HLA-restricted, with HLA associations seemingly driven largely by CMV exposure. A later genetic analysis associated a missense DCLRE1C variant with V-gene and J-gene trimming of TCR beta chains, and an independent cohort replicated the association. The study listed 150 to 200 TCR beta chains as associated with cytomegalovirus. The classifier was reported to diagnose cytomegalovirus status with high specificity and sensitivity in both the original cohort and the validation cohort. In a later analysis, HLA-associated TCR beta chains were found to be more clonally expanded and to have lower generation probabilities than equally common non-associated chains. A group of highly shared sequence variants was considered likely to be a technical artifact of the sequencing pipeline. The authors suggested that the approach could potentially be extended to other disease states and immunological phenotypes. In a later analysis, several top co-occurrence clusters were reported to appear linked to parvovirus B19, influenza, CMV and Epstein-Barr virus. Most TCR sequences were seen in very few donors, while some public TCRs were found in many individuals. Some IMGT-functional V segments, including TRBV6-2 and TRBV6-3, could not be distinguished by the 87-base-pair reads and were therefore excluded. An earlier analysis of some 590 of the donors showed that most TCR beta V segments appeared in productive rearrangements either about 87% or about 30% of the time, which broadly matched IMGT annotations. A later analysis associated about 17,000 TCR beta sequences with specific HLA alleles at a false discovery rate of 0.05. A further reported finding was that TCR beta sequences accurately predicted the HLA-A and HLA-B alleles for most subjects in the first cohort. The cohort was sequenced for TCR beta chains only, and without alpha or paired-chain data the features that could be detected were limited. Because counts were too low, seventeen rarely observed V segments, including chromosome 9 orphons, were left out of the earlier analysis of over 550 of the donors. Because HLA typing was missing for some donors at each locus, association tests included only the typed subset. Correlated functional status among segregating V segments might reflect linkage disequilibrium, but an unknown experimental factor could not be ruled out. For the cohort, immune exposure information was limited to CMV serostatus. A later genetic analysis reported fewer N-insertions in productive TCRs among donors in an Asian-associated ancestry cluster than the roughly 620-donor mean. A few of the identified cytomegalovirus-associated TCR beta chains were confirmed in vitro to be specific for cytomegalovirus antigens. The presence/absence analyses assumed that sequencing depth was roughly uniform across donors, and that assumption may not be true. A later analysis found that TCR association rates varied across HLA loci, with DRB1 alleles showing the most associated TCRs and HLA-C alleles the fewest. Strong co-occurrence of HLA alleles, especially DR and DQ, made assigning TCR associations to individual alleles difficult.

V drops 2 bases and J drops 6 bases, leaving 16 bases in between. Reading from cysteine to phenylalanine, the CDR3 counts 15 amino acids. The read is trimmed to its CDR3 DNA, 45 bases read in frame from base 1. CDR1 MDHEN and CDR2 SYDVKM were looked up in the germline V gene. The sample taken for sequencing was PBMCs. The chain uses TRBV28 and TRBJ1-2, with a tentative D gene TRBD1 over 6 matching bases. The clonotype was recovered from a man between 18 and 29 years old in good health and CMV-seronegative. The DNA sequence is TGTGCCAGCAGTTTAGCGGGGGGCGGTGGAGATGGCTACACCTTC. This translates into CASSLAGGGGDGYTF.